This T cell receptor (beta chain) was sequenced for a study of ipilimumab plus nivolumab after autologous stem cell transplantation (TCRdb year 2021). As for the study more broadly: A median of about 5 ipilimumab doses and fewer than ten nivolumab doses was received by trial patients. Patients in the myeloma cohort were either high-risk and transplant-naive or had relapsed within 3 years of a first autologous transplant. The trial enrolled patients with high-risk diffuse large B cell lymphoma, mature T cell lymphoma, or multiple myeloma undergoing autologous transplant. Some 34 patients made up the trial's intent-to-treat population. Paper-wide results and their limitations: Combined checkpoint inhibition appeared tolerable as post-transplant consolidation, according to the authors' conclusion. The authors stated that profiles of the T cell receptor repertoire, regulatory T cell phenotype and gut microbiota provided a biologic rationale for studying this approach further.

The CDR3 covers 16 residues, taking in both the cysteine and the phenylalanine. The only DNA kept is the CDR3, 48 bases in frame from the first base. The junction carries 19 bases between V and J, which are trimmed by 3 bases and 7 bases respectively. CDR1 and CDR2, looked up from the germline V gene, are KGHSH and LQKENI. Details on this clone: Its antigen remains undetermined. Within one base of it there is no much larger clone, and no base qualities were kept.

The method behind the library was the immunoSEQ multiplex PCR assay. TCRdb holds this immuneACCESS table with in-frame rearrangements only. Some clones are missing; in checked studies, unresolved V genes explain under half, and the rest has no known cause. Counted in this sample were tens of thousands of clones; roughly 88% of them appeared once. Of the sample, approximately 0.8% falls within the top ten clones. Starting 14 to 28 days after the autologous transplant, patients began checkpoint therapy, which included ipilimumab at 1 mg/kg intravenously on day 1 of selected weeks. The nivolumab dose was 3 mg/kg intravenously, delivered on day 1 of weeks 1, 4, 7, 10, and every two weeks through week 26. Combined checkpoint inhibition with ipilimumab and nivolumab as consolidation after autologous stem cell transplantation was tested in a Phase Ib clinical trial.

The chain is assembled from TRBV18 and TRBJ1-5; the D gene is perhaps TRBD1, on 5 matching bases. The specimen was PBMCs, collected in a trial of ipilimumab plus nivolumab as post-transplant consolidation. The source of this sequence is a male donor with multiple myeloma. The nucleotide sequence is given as TGTGCCAGCTCACCCTCTCCCTCAGGCGGGGGACAGCCCCAGCATTTT. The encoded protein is CASSPSPSGGGQPQHF.